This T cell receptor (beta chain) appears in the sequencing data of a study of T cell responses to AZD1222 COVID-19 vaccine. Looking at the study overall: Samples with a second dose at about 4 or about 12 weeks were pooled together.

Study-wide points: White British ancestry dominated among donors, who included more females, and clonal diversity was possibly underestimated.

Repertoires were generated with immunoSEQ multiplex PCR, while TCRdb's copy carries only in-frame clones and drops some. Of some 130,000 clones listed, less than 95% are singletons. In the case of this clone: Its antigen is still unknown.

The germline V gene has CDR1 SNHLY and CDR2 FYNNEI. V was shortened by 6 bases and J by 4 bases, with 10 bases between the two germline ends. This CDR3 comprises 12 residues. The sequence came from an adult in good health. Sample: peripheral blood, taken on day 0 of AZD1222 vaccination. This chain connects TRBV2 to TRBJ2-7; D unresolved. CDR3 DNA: TGTGCCAGCAGCTTTAGCATGTACGAGCAGTACTTC. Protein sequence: CASSFSMYEQYF.